Each of the 24 T cell receptor beta chains below was sequenced from the same sample in a study of T cells in Graves' hyperthyroidism and ophthalmopathy. Amplification targeted TCR beta CDR3 regions from RNA transcripts. Carried out on the TCR CDR3, a first-round RT-PCR used the HTBI primer set. TCRdb reanalysed the multiplex PCR reads using MiXCR and keeps one entry per CDR3 protein. The table includes 640,000 or so distinct CDR3 sequences, roughly 15% detected once. Sample: blood. The source of these receptors is a woman aged 40 to 49 with Graves' ophthalmopathy.

This clonotype has ten or more counts. This chain connects TRBV28 to TRBJ1-2; D gene unclear. Trimming cost V 0 bases and J 2 bases, with 10 bases left between them. Germline-derived CDR1 and CDR2 are MDHEN and SYDVKM. The CDR3 runs to 15 residues. The CDR3 coding sequence is TGTGCCAGCAGTTTATGGTCCAGAAACAACTATGGCTACACCTTC. The encoded protein is CASSLWSRNNYGYTF.

At least ten counts were recorded for this clonotype. The chain couples TRBV18 to TRBJ1-1; D unclear. Trimming took off 0 bases at V and 0 bases at J, with 5 bases between the two ends. The V gene's germline CDR1 is KGHSH and CDR2 LQKENI. The CDR3 sequence is 14 residues long. CDR3 coding DNA: TGTGCCAGCTCACCACCTAGTATGAACACTGAAGCTTTCTTT. Encoded protein: CASSPPSMNTEAFF.

The V call is TRBV12-3 or TRBV12-4, the J call TRBJ1-3; D uncertain. V lost 10 bases to trimming and J lost 11 bases, with 12 bases between them. This CDR3 is 10 amino acids long. The CDR3 sequence: CAIPWTPIYF. CDR3 coding DNA: TGTGCCATCCCTTGGACCCCCATATATTTT.

A note on this clonotype: A much larger clone lies one base from this, so it may be a read error. CDR3 nucleotide sequence: TGTGCCAGCATTGCGGGGGGCGCAGAATTTAACTATGGCTTCACCTTC. This translates into CASIAGGAEFNYGFTF. The chain has TRBV6-1 and TRBJ1-2; D is perhaps TRBD1 (6 bases). Germline CDR1 MNHNS, CDR2 SASEGT. CDR3 size: 16 residues.

This clonotype was recorded at least ten times. V and J are TRBV28 and TRBJ2-5; D is possibly TRBD2 (5 bases). The V end lost 4 bases, the J end lost 5 bases, and 17 bases lay between the germline ends. Germline V CDR1 and CDR2: MDHEN, SYDVKM. This CDR3 is built from 15 residues. CDR3 residues: CASSSGLYAEETQYF. DNA for the CDR3: TGTGCCAGCAGTTCTGGACTCTACGCGGAGGAGACCCAGTACTTC.

In its sample, this clonotype was seen many times. This rearrangement joins TRBV6-2 or TRBV6-3 to TRBJ1-1; D unresolved. Germline CDR1 and CDR2: MNHEY and SVGEGT. The CDR3 contains 15 residues. V lost 4 bases to trimming and J lost 1 base, with 13 bases between them. In nucleotides, the CDR3 is TGTGCCAGCAGTTTGAGCGGATACTCGAACACTGAAGCTTTCTTT. Its translation is CASSLSGYSNTEAFF.

V is TRBV3-1 and J is TRBJ2-3, with D possibly TRBD2 on 5 matching bases. Germline CDR1 is LGHDT and CDR2 is YNNKEL (reference sequence). The CDR3 extends over 15 amino acids. Between the trimmed V and J ends, which lost 1 base and 4 bases, there was a span of 12 bases. CDR3 sequence: CASSQGRELADTQYF. The CDR3 nucleotides are TGTGCCAGCAGCCAAGGAAGGGAGCTCGCAGATACGCAGTATTTT.

In this sample, this clonotype turned up many times. V gene TRBV5-1 combines with J gene TRBJ1-2; no reliable D call. With 0 bases removed from V and 6 bases from J, the gap between germline ends came to 15 bases. The CDR3 has 15 residues. CDR1 SGHRS and CDR2 YFSETQ come from the germline V gene. The CDR3: CASSLGGRGRDGYTF. The DNA for the CDR3 is TGCGCCAGCAGCTTGGGAGGAAGAGGAAGAGATGGCTACACCTTC.

The chain combines TRBV6-2 or TRBV6-3 with TRBJ1-1, with 9 bases matching TRBD1. The CDR3 is 13 amino acids. V was pared by 6 bases and J by 12 bases, with 11 bases of the junction left unmatched. In germline, CDR1 is MNHEY, CDR2 SVGEGT. CDR3 protein: CASRYDPGQGPFF. The CDR3 DNA follows: TGTGCCAGCAGGTACGACCCGGGACAGGGTCCTTTCTTT.

This clonotype was counted at least ten times. V gene TRBV29-1 combines with J gene TRBJ2-5; unclear D gene. CDR1 SQVTM and CDR2 ANQGSEA come from the germline V gene. Trimming took off 4 bases at V and 5 bases at J, with 20 bases between the two ends. This CDR3 has 15 residues. The CDR3 region has the DNA TGCAGCGTTGGGGTCGAGAGACTCCTGGAGGAGACCCAGTACTTC. It yields the protein CSVGVERLLEETQYF.

The table lists this clonotype with a few counts. The V call is TRBV18, the J call TRBJ2-7, with 9 bases lining up with TRBD1. The CDR3 contains 14 residues. V lost 6 bases to trimming and J lost 4 bases; unmatched junction nucleotides: 7. Germline lookup yields CDR1 KGHSH and CDR2 LQKENI. This CDR3 is CASSDRGVGYEQYF. CDR3 nucleotides: TGTGCCAGCTCTGACAGGGGGGTTGGTTACGAGCAGTACTTC.

This clonotype was counted between two and nine times. This chain uses TRBV30 with TRBJ2-3, with unresolved D. The V end lost 0 bases, the J end lost 4 bases, and 5 bases lay between the germline ends. The CDR3 sequence is 12 residues long. Germline values: CDR1 GTSNPN, CDR2 SVGIG (reference sequence). DNA for the CDR3: TGTGCCTGGAGTGTACTATCAGATACGCAGTATTTT. Translation: CAWSVLSDTQYF.

This clonotype came up many times. This rearrangement joins TRBV29-1 to TRBJ1-2, with TRBD1 as a possible D gene (5 bases). The V end lost 0 bases, the J end lost 6 bases, and 11 bases lay between the germline ends. This CDR3 is built from 13 residues. Per germline, CDR1 SQVTM and CDR2 ANQGSEA. CDR3 region: CSVEEGEAHGYTF. The CDR3 region has the DNA TGCAGCGTTGAAGAAGGGGAGGCCCATGGCTACACCTTC.

The chain recombines TRBV19 with TRBJ1-1; D unclear. Trimming stripped 7 bases from V and 4 bases from J, with 16 bases between. Per the germline V gene, CDR1 is LNHDA and CDR2 is SQIVND (reference sequence). The CDR3 runs to 14 residues. The CDR3 DNA follows: TGTGCCAGTATTCGGCGCGGACCCAGCACTGAAGCTTTCTTT. It encodes CASIRRGPSTEAFF.

This clonotype showed up many times. It may be a read error: a sequence one base away is much more abundant. V is TRBV24-1 and J is TRBJ2-5; D is possibly TRBD2 (7 bases). This CDR3 spans 15 amino acids. Per the germline V gene, CDR1 is KGHDR and CDR2 is SFDVKD. Trimming stripped 9 bases from V and 5 bases from J, with 21 bases between. CDR3 region: CATGSAGGGRETQYF. The CDR3 DNA reads TGTGCCACCGGTTCTGCCGGCGGGGGCAGGGAGACCCAGTACTTC.

This clonotype was recorded many times. J is TRBJ2-2 and V is TRBV12-3 or TRBV12-4; D call uncertain. There are 15 residues in the CDR3. The ends were cut back, 6 bases at V and 2 bases at J, with 13 bases in the middle. DNA of the CDR3: TGTGCCAGCAGGCTCCTCTCAGGCAACACCGGGGAGCTGTTTTTT. It codes for CASRLLSGNTGELFF.

The sample holds a few counts of this clonotype. This rearrangement joins TRBV20-1 to TRBJ2-5; 9 positions agree with TRBD2. The trim removed 5 bases at V and 2 bases at J, leaving 3 bases unmatched. There are 13 residues in the CDR3. CDR1 and CDR2 (germline): DFQATT, SNEGSKA (reference sequence). The CDR3 DNA reads TGCAGTGCTTGCGGGAGGGATCAAGAGACCCAGTACTTC. Its protein is CSACGRDQETQYF.

The chain employs TRBV20-1 and TRBJ2-2; the D is unclear. V lost 6 bases, J lost 7 bases, and 9 bases lay in between. The length of the CDR3 is 11 residues. Per the germline V gene, CDR1 is DFQATT and CDR2 is SNEGSKA (reference sequence). This CDR3 is CSARRFGELFF. The CDR3, as DNA: TGCAGTGCGCGTCGGTTCGGGGAGCTGTTTTTT.

This clonotype appeared many times. The rearrangement joins TRBV6-5 to TRBJ1-2, with TRBD1 matching 9 bases. V gave up 0 bases and J gave up 7 bases; unmatched junction bases: 6. CDR1 is MNHEY and CDR2 is SVGAGI in the germline V gene. The CDR3 is made up of 15 amino acids. CDR3 sequence reads: CASSYSTGGKFGYTF. CDR3 coding DNA: TGTGCCAGCAGTTACTCTACAGGGGGCAAGTTTGGCTACACCTTC.

This clonotype was counted at least ten times. The genes are TRBV6-1 and TRBJ2-7, with 11 bases aligning to TRBD1. V lost 4 bases to trimming and J lost 3 bases; unmatched junction nucleotides: 5. The CDR3 length is 15 residues. In germline, CDR1 is MNHNS, CDR2 SASEGT. The CDR3 loop reads CASSVGQGAIYEQYF. CDR3 in DNA: TGTGCCAGCAGTGTCGGACAGGGGGCAATCTACGAGCAGTACTTC.

The chain joins TRBV27 to TRBJ2-7; D might be TRBD2 (6 bases). The V gene lost 4 bases and the J gene lost 3 bases, with 10 bases spanning the gap. CDR1 and CDR2 (germline): MNHEY, SMNVEV (reference sequence). The CDR3 sequence is 13 residues long. CDR3 nucleotide sequence: TGTGCCAGCAGTTGGGAGGCCAACTACGAGCAGTACTTC. Encoded protein: CASSWEANYEQYF.

This clonotype was seen ten or more times. The chain recombines TRBV20-1 with TRBJ1-1; no reliable D call. The germline CDR1 and CDR2 sequences are DFQATT and SNEGSKA (reference sequence). V shed 4 bases and J shed 6 bases, with 12 bases lying between them. The CDR3 is made up of 12 amino acids. The CDR3 loop reads CSATLVGAEAFF. The DNA of the CDR3 is TGCAGTGCTACACTCGTTGGGGCTGAAGCTTTCTTT.

This clonotype showed up just a few times. The rearrangement joins TRBV27 to TRBJ1-6; 9 bases align to TRBD1. The germline CDR1 and CDR2 sequences are MNHEY and SMNVEV (reference sequence). V lost 6 bases to trimming and J lost 9 bases; unmatched junction nucleotides: 9. This CDR3 has 15 residues. CDR3 nucleotide sequence: TGTGCCAGCAGCCCCACAGGGGGCATGCTTTCACCCCTCCACTTT. Its protein is CASSPTGGMLSPLHF.

This clonotype has only a few counts. In DNA, the CDR3 is TGCGCCAGCAGCCACCTAGGACAGGGGGCTCTTGGAGATACGCAGTATTTT. The encoded protein is CASSHLGQGALGDTQYF. This chain uses TRBV4-1 with TRBJ2-3; 11 bases agree with TRBD1. V lost 3 bases, J lost 5 bases, and 10 bases stayed unmatched. CDR3 size: 17 residues. Germline CDR1 reads MGHRA; CDR2 reads YSYEKL.